This T cell receptor beta chain was obtained from a study of blood T cells in healthy people across ages (dated by TCRdb to 2013 to 2016). A note on the overall study: In model experiments, template switching captured about one uniquely barcoded TCR beta cDNA molecule for every two T cells. To track age-related changes in TCR beta repertoire diversity, the study relied on deep sequencing normalized with unique cDNA molecular identifiers. Four age groups were formed from the donors: young (average roughly 15 years), middle-aged (approximately 41), aged (roughly 59) and long-lived (about 80). Donors of different ages were randomly distributed across sequencing lanes to avoid experimental bias. For two donors (one aged 18 to 29 and one aged 80 or older), the study analyzed two additional independent replicas of 1 million unique cDNA reads from the same blood draw.

Study-level results and caveats: Total diversity estimates from one million sequenced T cells were considered lower bounds and underestimates. Compared with the aged group, the long-lived group had more naive CD4+ T cells, fewer expanded clones and increased TCR diversity, a pattern suggesting age selection. Since profiling was done on bulk unsorted PBMCs, naive and antigen-experienced compartments could not be conclusively compared. Observed TCR beta diversity per million T cells fell roughly linearly with age, and a significant reduction was already apparent by age about 43. Donor CMV infection status was unknown, potentially confounding age-related changes in expanded clonotypes. A strong correlation was found between observed TCR beta diversity and the percentage of naive T cells measured by flow cytometry.

Receptor amplification or capture employed 5' RACE. A second PCR of roughly 7 to 11 cycles was performed with a sample-barcoded 5' primer and a J-beta primer mix. A unique molecular identifier was introduced onto each TCR beta cDNA molecule by a template-switch 5' adaptor carrying 12 random nucleotides. Each sample yielded at least 2.5 million CDR3-containing paired-end reads. First-strand cDNA was synthesized from all RNA with the Mint cDNA synthesis kit, primed by a TRBC-specific oligonucleotide. After uracil-DNA glycosylase treatment, a first 18-cycle PCR used universal primers M1SS and BC2_uni_R on all cDNA. The original pipeline was this. For normalization, 1 million high-quality reads, each with a distinct molecular identifier, were randomly selected from each sample. Instead of being binned into consensus sequences, reads that shared molecular identifiers were thrown out. MiTCR, run with a Q25 quality threshold and the strictest error-elimination algorithm, handled CDR3 identification, clonotype clustering and error correction. A nonparametric unseen species model with Euler transformation was used to estimate lower-bound total TCR beta diversity. TCRdb reprocessing: public reads trimmed at Q25 with fastp, clones called with MiXCR, in-frame beta chains kept. Rows are unified per CDR3 protein, each entry keeping the most common DNA and genes. TCRdb, not the authors, supplied the V and J calls. A total of around 1,900,000 distinct CDR3 sequences appear in this sample, about two fifths of them only once. The ten largest clones capture roughly 23% of the sample.

This clonotype turned up a few times. What antigen it recognizes has not been identified. The sample holds no much larger clone one base away, and base qualities are not on file. The 39 donors, aged 6 to 90 years, were systemically healthy Caucasian individuals from Russia. Approximately 11 milliliters of peripheral blood were drawn from each donor into EDTA-treated Vacutainer tubes. Ficoll-Paque density-gradient centrifugation was used to isolate PBMCs, with at least 6.5 million per sample. Total RNA, at least 6 micrograms per sample, was extracted from PBMCs with Trizol reagent. For every donor, an aliquot of PBMCs went through flow cytometry to measure the percentages of naive CD45RAhigh/CD27high T cells. This TCR came from a human donor in good health. Source material: blood.

The CDR3 region: CSVEDDREKLFF. DNA sequence: TGCAGCGTTGAAGACGACAGGGAAAAACTGTTTTTT. The chain is encoded by TRBV29-1 joined to TRBJ1-4, with a weak D call of TRBD1 (6 bases match). Reading the germline V gene gives CDR1 SQVTM and CDR2 ANQGSEA. From the cysteine through the phenylalanine, the CDR3 covers 12 amino acids. CDR3 DNA only is kept here, 36 bases in frame from base 1. V gives up 0 bases and J gives up 8 bases, and the segment between their germline ends measures 7 bases.